A single sample gave rise to the 22 T cell receptor beta chains below, sequenced in a study of human T cells and chemical hapten exposure. Time point indicated: pre-sensitization, week 0. Indicated treatment: therapeutic diphenylcyclopropenone sensitization with weekly scalp DPC. TCRdb re-analysed the RACE reads in MiXCR, keeping a single row per CDR3 protein. Here the sample spans fewer than 350,000 distinct CDR3 sequences, approximately 7.5% being singletons. This specimen consisted of whole blood, obtained in connection with sensitization to the hapten diphenylcyclopropenone (DPC). The receptors stem from a man between 18 and 29 years old with alopecia areata. Some clones in this sample may be carry-over from other donors' samples.

This clonotype was detected a few times. The V gene is TRBV6-5, the J gene TRBJ2-1; TRBD2 aligns across 11 bases. Germline CDR1 is MNHEY and CDR2 is SVGAGI. CDR3 length equals 15 residues. V was pared by 5 bases and J by 5 bases, with 5 bases of the junction left unmatched. The CDR3 sequence is CASSLLAGGNNEQFF. In nucleotides, the CDR3 is TGTGCCAGCAGTCTCTTAGCGGGGGGGAACAATGAGCAGTTCTTC.

The chain employs TRBV6-2 or TRBV6-3 and TRBJ1-1; 8 bases are a match to TRBD1. CDR1 is MNHEY, CDR2 SVGEGT, per germline. Trimming cost V 4 bases and J 1 base; bases outside gene matches: 8. This CDR3 has 16 residues. The CDR3 sequence: CASSLPGTGANTEAFF. In DNA, the CDR3 is TGTGCCAGCAGTTTACCCGGGACAGGAGCGAACACTGAAGCTTTCTTT.

The chain recombines TRBV5-1 with TRBJ2-3, with D tentatively TRBD1 (6 bases). CDR3 length equals 13 residues. V lost 4 bases, J lost 3 bases, and 9 bases lay in between. Germline V gene sequence: CDR1 SGHRS, CDR2 YFSETQ. The CDR3 DNA sequence: TGCGCCAGCAGCAAAACAGGGACAGATACGCAGTATTTT. This translates into CASSKTGTDTQYF.

The genes are TRBV6-5 and TRBJ2-1; D is uncertain. Germline V gene sequence: CDR1 MNHEY, CDR2 SVGAGI. The germline V and J ends were trimmed by 2 bases and 0 bases, with 8 bases remaining between them. The CDR3 runs to 15 residues. The CDR3 sequence is CASSYGVSSYNEQFF. In nucleotides, the CDR3 is TGTGCCAGCAGTTACGGCGTGAGCTCCTACAATGAGCAGTTCTTC.

J is TRBJ2-7 and V is TRBV7-9, with 8 positions matching TRBD2. The ends lost 5 bases at V and 0 bases at J; junction bases unmatched: 3. Germline V gives CDR1 SEHNR, CDR2 FQNEAQ (reference sequence). The CDR3 totals 14 residues. The CDR3 nucleotides are TGTGCCAGCAGCCCGCGGGGGGACTCCTACGAGCAGTACTTC. Encoded protein: CASSPRGDSYEQYF.

This clonotype was recorded a few times. The J gene is TRBJ1-2, the V gene TRBV29-1; TRBD1 agrees at 8 bases. The CDR3 is 13 residues long. CDR1 and CDR2 from the germline V gene are SQVTM and ANQGSEA. V shed 7 bases and J 5 bases; nucleotides not matched to a gene: 9. The CDR3 region is CSAAGGERYGYTF. For the CDR3, the DNA is TGCAGCGCAGCAGGGGGCGAGCGTTATGGCTACACCTTC.

CDR3 DNA: TGTGCCAGCAGCTTAGGAGGGAGGACGGGCAATCAGCCCCAGCATTTT. This encodes CASSLGGRTGNQPQHF. This chain joins TRBV7-7 and TRBJ1-5; unclear D gene. This CDR3 spans 16 amino acids. Germline V gene data show CDR1 as SSHAT and CDR2 as FNYEAQ (reference sequence). Deletions cut 1 base from V and 2 bases from J, with 12 bases between.

The chain is built from TRBV20-1 and TRBJ2-2; D not certain. Per the germline V gene, CDR1 is DFQATT and CDR2 is SNEGSKA (reference sequence). The V end was cut by 0 bases, the J end by 0 bases, with 14 bases between. CDR3 length equals 17 residues. The CDR3 region has the DNA TGCAGTGCTAGAGATCGAATCGGCCCCTCGAACACCGGGGAGCTGTTTTTT. Translation: CSARDRIGPSNTGELFF.

Many counts were recorded for this clonotype. The rearrangement links TRBV4-1 to TRBJ2-5; 10 bases map to TRBD1. The germline gives CDR1 MGHRA, CDR2 YSYEKL. V was pared by 2 bases and J by 5 bases, with 2 bases of the junction left unmatched. This CDR3 is 14 amino acids long. This CDR3 reads CASSQPGQGETQYF. DNA of the CDR3: TGCGCCAGCAGCCAACCGGGACAGGGGGAGACCCAGTACTTC.

The chain links TRBV7-2 to TRBJ1-1; D call uncertain. Germline lookup yields CDR1 SGHTA and CDR2 FQGNSA. The CDR3 is 13 amino acids. Trimming removed 7 bases from V and 6 bases from J, with 15 bases in between. The DNA of the CDR3 is TGTGCCAGCACCATTTACCCCCGGGCTGAAGCTTTCTTT. Encoded protein: CASTIYPRAEAFF.

This clonotype was found a few times. The rearrangement uses TRBV20-1 and TRBJ1-2; D unclear. Trimming shortened V by 4 bases and J by 4 bases, and 13 bases separated the two germline ends. The CDR3 covers 13 residues. The germline V gene encodes CDR1 DFQATT and CDR2 SNEGSKA (reference sequence). CDR3 sequence (DNA): TGCAGTGCTATTTCAGGTTCGATCTATGGCTACACCTTC. It translates to CSAISGSIYGYTF.

This clonotype was seen repeatedly, ten times or more. The rearrangement joins TRBV10-3 to TRBJ1-2; weak D call: TRBD1 (6 bases). V lost 2 bases, J lost 6 bases, and 10 bases lay in between. The germline V gene encodes CDR1 ENHRY and CDR2 SYGVKD. The CDR3 sequence is 13 residues long. The CDR3 spells CAISEVHRDGYTF. The CDR3 DNA sequence: TGTGCCATCAGTGAGGTCCACAGGGATGGCTACACCTTC.

The chain carries TRBV7-3 and TRBJ2-1; 7 bases are a match to TRBD1. V shed 2 bases and J 7 bases; nucleotides not matched to a gene: 5. CDR3 length: 14 amino acids. Per germline, CDR1 SGHTA and CDR2 FQGTGA. The DNA for the CDR3 is TGTGCCAGCAGCTTAGAGGGGGCGAGTAATGAGCAGTTCTTC. Translated: CASSLEGASNEQFF.

This clonotype was counted a few times. The rearrangement links TRBV15 to TRBJ1-5, with unresolved D. The CDR3 runs to 15 residues. Trimming took off 1 base at V and 6 bases at J, with 13 bases between the two ends. The germline V gene encodes CDR1 LNHNV and CDR2 YYDKDF (reference sequence). The DNA for the CDR3 is TGTGCCACCAGCAGAGGTGACACGGCAGTTCAGCCCCAGCATTTT. This encodes CATSRGDTAVQPQHF.

This clonotype showed up just a few times. The chain is built from TRBV27 and TRBJ1-1; 7 bases are a match to TRBD1. V was pared by 7 bases and J by 4 bases, with 6 bases of the junction left unmatched. This CDR3 contains 13 residues. Germline CDR1 is MNHEY and CDR2 is SMNVEV (reference sequence). DNA for the CDR3: TGTGCCAGCACCAGGGGGGGAAGCACTGAAGCTTTCTTT. Protein: CASTRGGSTEAFF.

This clonotype was found many times. The chain combines TRBV10-3 with TRBJ1-5, with D possibly matching TRBD1 (5 bases). Germline values: CDR1 ENHRY, CDR2 SYGVKD. Trimming pared 3 bases from V and 4 bases from J, leaving 10 bases between. The CDR3 has 14 amino acids. CDR3 protein: CAISDGPGNQPQHF. CDR3 coding DNA: TGTGCCATCAGTGACGGGCCAGGGAATCAGCCCCAGCATTTT.

V is TRBV10-3 and J is TRBJ1-1; D is uncertain. Germline V gene lookup returns CDR1 ENHRY and CDR2 SYGVKD. The CDR3 runs 13 residues. The V and J ends lost 7 bases and 1 base respectively, with 10 bases between them. The chain's CDR3 is CAINDKTNTEAFF. CDR3 sequence (DNA): TGTGCCATCAACGACAAGACGAACACTGAAGCTTTCTTT.

The genes are TRBV6-1 and TRBJ2-1; weak D call: TRBD2 (5 bases). Trimming removed 7 bases at V and 6 bases at J, with 22 bases between. The CDR3 contains 16 residues. Germline V gene lookup returns CDR1 MNHNS and CDR2 SASEGT. The CDR3 DNA follows: TGTGCCAGCACGGAATGGGGTGGGGTCCGGGGCAATGAGCAGTTCTTC. This sequence encodes CASTEWGGVRGNEQFF.

This sequence joins TRBV4-3 and TRBJ1-4, with D uncertain. The CDR3 spans 15 residues. Germline V CDR1 and CDR2: LGHNA, YSLEER. Trimming removed 0 bases from V and 4 bases from J, with 9 bases in between. The CDR3 reads CASSQDHAGNEKLFF. The CDR3 DNA reads as TGCGCCAGCAGCCAAGACCACGCGGGTAATGAAAAACTGTTTTTT.

This clonotype was seen a handful of times. The V gene is TRBV20-1, the J gene TRBJ1-2; D unclear. Trimming took off 0 bases at V and 2 bases at J, with 7 bases between the two ends. The CDR3 runs to 13 residues. Germline lookup yields CDR1 DFQATT and CDR2 SNEGSKA (reference sequence). This CDR3 is CSARDLANYGYTF. CDR3 in DNA: TGCAGTGCTAGAGATCTGGCGAACTATGGCTACACCTTC.

The chain carries TRBV6-5 and TRBJ2-2; TRBD1 aligns across 7 bases. J lost 6 bases, V lost 2 bases, and 3 bases had no gene match. Germline CDR1 and CDR2: MNHEY and SVGAGI. CDR3 length equals 14 residues. The DNA of the CDR3 is TGTGCCAGCAGTTACGACAGGGTCCCCGGGGAGCTGTTTTTT. Translation: CASSYDRVPGELFF.

This clonotype occurred many times. CDR3 in DNA: TGTGCCAGCAGTTACTCGATCACAGATACGCAGTATTTT. Protein: CASSYSITDTQYF. The chain joins TRBV6-6 to TRBJ2-3; D unresolved. V was shortened by 0 bases and J by 2 bases, with 3 bases between the two germline ends. CDR3 length equals 13 residues. The germline gives CDR1 MNHNY, CDR2 SVGAGI (reference sequence).